This TCR beta chain was documented in a study of blood T cell repertoires in COVID-19. Study-level background: The United States, Italy and Spain supplied acute and convalescent COVID-19 samples.

Some clones are missing from TCRdb's copy, which holds only in-frame ones; the method was immunoSEQ multiplex PCR. The sample includes some 260,000 clones, about 88% of them seen just once. Deletions cut 0 bases from V and 3 bases from J, with 15 bases between. CDR1 is MGHRA and CDR2 is YSYEKL in the germline V gene. The CDR3 is made up of 16 amino acids. Specimen: peripheral blood. The receptor was isolated from a woman between 40 and 55 years old who had recovered from COVID-19. The gene calls are TRBV4-1 and TRBJ2-7; maybe TRBD1 (6 bases). Written as DNA, the CDR3 is TGCGCCAGCAGCCAAGACGCCGGGACACGGTTCTACGAGCAGTACTTC. It is translated as CASSQDAGTRFYEQYF.